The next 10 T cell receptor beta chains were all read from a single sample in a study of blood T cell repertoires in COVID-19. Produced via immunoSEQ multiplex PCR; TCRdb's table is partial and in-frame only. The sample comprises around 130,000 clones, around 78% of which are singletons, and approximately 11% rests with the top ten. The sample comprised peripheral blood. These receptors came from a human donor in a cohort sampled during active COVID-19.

The CDR3 DNA reads as TGTGCCAGCAGTTACTCAAGGGAGTATTCCGGAAACACCATATATTTT. As protein: CASSYSREYSGNTIYF. The chain carries TRBV6-5 and TRBJ1-3; D remains ambiguous. The CDR3 totals 16 residues. V dropped 0 bases and J dropped 4 bases, with 13 bases sitting between them. From germline, CDR1 is MNHEY and CDR2 SVGAGI.

This CDR3 is CASSLTGQLTEAFF. The CDR3 DNA sequence: TGTGCCAGCAGCTTAACGGGCCAGCTTACTGAAGCTTTCTTT. The V gene is TRBV7-3, the J gene TRBJ1-1, with D unresolved. The CDR3 loop spans 14 amino acids. V lost 0 bases and J 5 bases, leaving 10 bases between the germline ends. In germline, CDR1 is SGHTA, CDR2 FQGTGA.

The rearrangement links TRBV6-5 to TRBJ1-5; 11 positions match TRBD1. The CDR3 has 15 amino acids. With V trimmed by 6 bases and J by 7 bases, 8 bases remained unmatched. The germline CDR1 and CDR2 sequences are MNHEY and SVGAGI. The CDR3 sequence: CASSPGTGGDQPQHF. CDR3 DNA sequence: TGTGCCAGCAGCCCCGGGACAGGGGGTGACCAGCCCCAGCATTTT.

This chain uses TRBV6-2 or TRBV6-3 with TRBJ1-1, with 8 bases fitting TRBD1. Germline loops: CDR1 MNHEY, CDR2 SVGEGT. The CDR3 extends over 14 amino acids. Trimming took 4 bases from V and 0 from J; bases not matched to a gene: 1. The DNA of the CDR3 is TGTGCCAGCAGTTGGGACAGGATGAACACTGAAGCTTTCTTT. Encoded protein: CASSWDRMNTEAFF.

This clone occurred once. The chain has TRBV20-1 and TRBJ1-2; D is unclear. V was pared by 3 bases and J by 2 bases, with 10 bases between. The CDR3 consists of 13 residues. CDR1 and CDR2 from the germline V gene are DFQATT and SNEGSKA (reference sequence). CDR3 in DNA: TGCAGTGCTAGTCCGGGTAGGAACTATGGCTACACCTTC. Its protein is CSASPGRNYGYTF.

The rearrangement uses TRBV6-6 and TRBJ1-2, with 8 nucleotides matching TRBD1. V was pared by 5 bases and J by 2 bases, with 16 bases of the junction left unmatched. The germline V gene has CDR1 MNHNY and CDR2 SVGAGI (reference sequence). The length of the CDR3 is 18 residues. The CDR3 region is CASSRQGAAGQGNYGYTF. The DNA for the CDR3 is TGTGCCAGCAGTCGGCAGGGGGCCGCCGGACAGGGCAACTATGGCTACACCTTC.

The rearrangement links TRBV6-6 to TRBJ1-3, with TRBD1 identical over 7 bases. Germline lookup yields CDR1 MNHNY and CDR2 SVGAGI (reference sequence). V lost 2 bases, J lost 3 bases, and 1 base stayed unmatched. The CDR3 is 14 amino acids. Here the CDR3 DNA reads TGTGCCAGCAGTTACAGGGGGCTTGGAAACACCATATATTTT. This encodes CASSYRGLGNTIYF.

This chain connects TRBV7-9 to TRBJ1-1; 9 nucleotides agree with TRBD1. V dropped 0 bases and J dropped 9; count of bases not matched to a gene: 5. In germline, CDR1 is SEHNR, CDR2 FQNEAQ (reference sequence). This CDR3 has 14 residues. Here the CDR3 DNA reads TGTGCCAGCAGCTTAGCGCTCGGGACAGGGAAAGCTTTCTTT. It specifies CASSLALGTGKAFF. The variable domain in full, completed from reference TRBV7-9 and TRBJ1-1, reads DTGVSQNPRHKITKRGQNVTFRCDPISEHNRLYWYRQTLGQGPEFLTYFQNEAQLEKSRLLSDRFSAERPKGSFSTLEIQRTEQGDSAMYLCASSLALGTGKAFFGQGTRLTVV.

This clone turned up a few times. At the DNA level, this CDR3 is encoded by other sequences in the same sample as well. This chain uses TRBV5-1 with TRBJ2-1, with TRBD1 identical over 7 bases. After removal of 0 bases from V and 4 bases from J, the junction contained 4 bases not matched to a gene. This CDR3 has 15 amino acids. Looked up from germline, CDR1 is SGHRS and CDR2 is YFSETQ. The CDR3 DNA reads TGCGCCAGCAGCTTGGGACAGGGTGGGTACAATGAGCAGTTCTTC. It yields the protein CASSLGQGGYNEQFF.

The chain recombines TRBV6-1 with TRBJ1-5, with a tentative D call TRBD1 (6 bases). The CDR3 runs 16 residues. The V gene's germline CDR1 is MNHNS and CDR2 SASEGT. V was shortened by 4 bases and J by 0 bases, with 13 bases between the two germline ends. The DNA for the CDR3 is TGTGCCAGCAGTGCCTGGACAGACCTTAGCAATCAGCCCCAGCATTTT. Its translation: CASSAWTDLSNQPQHF.